These 13 T cell receptor beta chains came from one sample sequenced in a study of shared T cell receptors in the human thymus. Only in-frame clones appear in the TCRdb table, and some are missing; sequencing was by immunoSEQ multiplex PCR. The table lists approximately 490,000 clones, around three quarters of them singletons. Another study also made use of these data, one on human thymus T cells.

The sample consisted of thymocytes. Receptors were obtained from a boy in the first two years of life with a congenital heart defect.

A few counts support this clone. The rearrangement links TRBV30 to TRBJ2-2, with TRBD2 as a possible D gene (5 bases). CDR1 and CDR2 (germline): GTSNPN, SVGIG (reference sequence). There are 12 residues in the CDR3. The V gene lost 2 bases and the J gene lost 7 bases, with 8 bases spanning the gap. The CDR3 DNA sequence: TGTGCCTGGAGTTACCGGGGCGGGGAGCTGTTTTTT. Residues: CAWSYRGGELFF.

The V and J genes are TRBV5-6 and TRBJ1-4; 11 positions match TRBD1. CDR3 length equals 16 residues. The V gene end was trimmed by 4 bases and the J gene end by 4 bases; junction bases not matched to a gene: 6. Per germline, CDR1 SGHDT and CDR2 YYEEEE. CDR3 in amino acids: CASSPPGTGGNEKLFF. The CDR3 nucleotides are TGTGCCAGCAGCCCACCCGGGACAGGGGGTAATGAAAAACTGTTTTTT.

This chain links TRBV19 with TRBJ2-7; TRBD2 aligns across 8 bases. The germline V gene encodes CDR1 LNHDA and CDR2 SQIVND (reference sequence). The CDR3 runs to 16 residues. V was clipped by 6 bases and J by 3 bases; unmatched bases: 13. CDR3 DNA sequence: TGTGCCAGTAGCCTAACGCTGGGACTAGTGGTCTACGAGCAGTACTTC. Amino acid sequence: CASSLTLGLVVYEQYF.

The rearrangement joins TRBV4-2 to TRBJ1-2; D might be TRBD1 (5 bases). The CDR3 runs 14 residues. The germline V and J ends were trimmed by 0 bases and 8 bases, with 13 bases remaining between them. Germline lookup yields CDR1 LGHNA and CDR2 YNFKEQ. The CDR3 DNA sequence: TGTGCCAGCAGCCAAGATTCGTACAGGCAAGGCTACACCTTC. It specifies CASSQDSYRQGYTF.

The V gene is TRBV10-1, the J gene TRBJ1-1, with 10 bases matching TRBD1. CDR1 is WNHNN and CDR2 is SYGVQD in the germline V gene (reference sequence). The CDR3 spans 13 residues. V trimming: 7 bases; J trimming: 4 bases; junction bases outside the gene matches: 3. The CDR3 reads CASIGDRGTEAFF. In DNA form, the CDR3 reads TGCGCCAGCATTGGGGACAGGGGCACTGAAGCTTTCTTT.

This sequence joins TRBV4-3 and TRBJ2-3; 7 positions match TRBD2. The CDR3 contains 19 residues. Losses at the gene ends were 0 bases for V and 0 bases for J; bases not matched to a gene: 12. In germline, CDR1 is LGHNA, CDR2 YSLEER. The CDR3 loop reads CASSQEGRAWRESTDTQYF. CDR3 nucleotide sequence: TGCGCCAGCAGCCAAGAGGGACGGGCGTGGCGGGAGAGCACAGATACGCAGTATTTT.

This clone was detected only a few times. The rearrangement joins TRBV19 to TRBJ2-7, with TRBD2 matching over 7 bases. The ends lost 0 bases at V and 0 bases at J; junction bases unmatched: 8. The CDR3 is 17 residues long. Germline V gives CDR1 LNHDA, CDR2 SQIVND (reference sequence). CDR3: CASSIDPPGEGSYEQYF. The CDR3 DNA follows: TGTGCCAGTAGTATAGATCCGCCGGGGGAGGGCTCCTACGAGCAGTACTTC. Based on the CDR3 plus reference TRBV19 and TRBJ2-7, the full variable domain is DGGITQSPKYLFRKEGQNVTLSCEQNLNHDAMYWYRQDPGQGLRLIYYSQIVNDFQKGDIAEGYSVSREKKESFPLTVTSAQKNPTAFYLCASSIDPPGEGSYEQYFGPGTRLTVT.

This clone was detected once. The rearrangement links TRBV29-1 to TRBJ2-6; 10 bases match TRBD2. This CDR3 comprises 16 residues. CDR1 is SQVTM, CDR2 ANQGSEA, per germline. The V gene end was trimmed by 5 bases and the J gene end by 0 bases; junction bases not matched to a gene: 4. CDR3 coding DNA: TGCAGCGTTTGGACTAGCGGTACCTCTGGGGCCAACGTCCTGACTTTC. This sequence encodes CSVWTSGTSGANVLTF.

This clone showed up just a few times. The chain's CDR3 is CASSKYIPGQGCGYTF. CDR3 nucleotides: TGCGCCAGCAGCAAATACATACCGGGACAGGGTTGTGGCTACACCTTC. This chain links TRBV4-3 with TRBJ1-2; 9 positions agree with TRBD1. Per germline, CDR1 LGHNA and CDR2 YSLEER. V shed 5 bases, J shed 7 bases, and the junction held 14 bases outside the gene matches. The CDR3 covers 16 residues.

The V gene is TRBV7-2, the J gene TRBJ1-5; maybe TRBD1 (5 bases). CDR1 SGHTA and CDR2 FQGNSA come from the germline V gene. The CDR3 consists of 17 residues. The germline V and J ends were trimmed by 5 bases and 2 bases, with 19 bases remaining between them. The CDR3 region is CASSPRAGGTGNQPQHF. In DNA form, the CDR3 reads TGTGCCAGCAGCCCCAGGGCGGGGGGGACGGGCAATCAGCCCCAGCATTTT.

The chain recombines TRBV18 with TRBJ1-2, with a weak D call TRBD1 (5 bases). The CDR3 runs 12 residues. Germline V CDR1 and CDR2: KGHSH, LQKENI. V was clipped by 6 bases and J by 8 bases, with 13 bases between them. CDR3 protein: CASSTGERGYTF. In nucleotides, the CDR3 is TGTGCCAGCTCGACGGGGGAAAGGGGCTACACCTTC.

This clone appeared once. The rearrangement links TRBV5-6 to TRBJ2-5; TRBD2 matches 14 bases. Germline CDR1 reads SGHDT; CDR2 reads YYEEEE. The CDR3 consists of 14 residues. The junction had 4 bases not matched to a gene; V was cut back by 4 bases and J by 8 bases. Here the CDR3 DNA reads TGTGCCAGCAGCAGGGGACTAGCGGGAGTCACCCAGTACTTC. Amino acids: CASSRGLAGVTQYF.

V gene TRBV27 combines with J gene TRBJ2-1; possible D gene TRBD1, 5 bases. Per the germline V gene, CDR1 is MNHEY and CDR2 is SMNVEV (reference sequence). V lost 2 bases, J lost 6 bases, and 8 bases lay in between. The CDR3 has 13 amino acids. CDR3 bases: TGTGCCAGCAGTTTAAGGGGTTTCAATGAGCAGTTCTTC. It is translated as CASSLRGFNEQFF.